This TCR beta chain is from a study of shared clonotypes between healthy human individuals. Study outcomes and limitations: Sampling involved blood alone; tissue repertoires likely differ.

J lost 7 bases, V lost 4 bases, and 14 bases had no gene match. The CDR3 extends over 16 amino acids. CDR1 and CDR2 from the germline V gene are SGHRS and YFSETQ. As to this clone: Its specificity is not known.

TCRdb's copy holds only in-frame clones and misses some; the assay was immunoSEQ multiplex PCR. The top ten clones hold approximately 12% of a sample with around 480,000 clones, approximately 79% of them seen once. Source material: PBMCs. The TCR sequence derives from a woman in her 40s in good health. Some clones in this sample may be carry-over from other donors' samples. The V gene is TRBV5-1, the J gene TRBJ1-2, with TRBD1 matching over 9 bases. The DNA of the CDR3 is TGCGCCAGCAGCACAACGACAGGGGGGGAACCATCTGGCTACACCTTC. This codes for CASSTTTGGEPSGYTF.